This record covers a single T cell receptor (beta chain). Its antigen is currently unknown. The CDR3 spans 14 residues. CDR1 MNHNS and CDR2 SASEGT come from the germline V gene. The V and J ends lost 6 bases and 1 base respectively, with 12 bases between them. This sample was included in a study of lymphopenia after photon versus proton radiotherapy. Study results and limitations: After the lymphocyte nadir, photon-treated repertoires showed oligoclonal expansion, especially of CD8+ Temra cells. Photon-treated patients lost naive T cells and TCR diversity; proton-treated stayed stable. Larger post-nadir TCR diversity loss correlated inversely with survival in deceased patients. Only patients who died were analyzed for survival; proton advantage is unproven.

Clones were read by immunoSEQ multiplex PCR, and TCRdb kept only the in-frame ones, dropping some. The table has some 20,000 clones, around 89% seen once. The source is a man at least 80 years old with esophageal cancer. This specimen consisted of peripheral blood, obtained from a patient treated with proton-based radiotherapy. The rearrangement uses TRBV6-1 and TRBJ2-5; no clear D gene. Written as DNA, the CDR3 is TGTGCCAGCAGGGCCGGGCGGCGCCAAGAGACCCAGTACTTC. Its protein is CASRAGRRQETQYF.